The 25 T cell receptor beta chains presented below share a single source sample, sequenced in a study of T cells in Graves' hyperthyroidism and ophthalmopathy. Amplified TCR beta CDR3 regions derived from RNA transcripts. The TCR CDR3 was amplified in a first-round RT-PCR using the HTBI primer set. TCRdb re-analysed the multiplex PCR reads in MiXCR, keeping a single row per CDR3 protein. This sample has hundreds of thousands of distinct CDR3 sequences; 20% occur once, and the top ten carry 40% to 50%. Sequenced: blood. These receptors were collected from a man aged 40-55 years with Graves' ophthalmopathy.

V gene TRBV4-2 combines with J gene TRBJ1-2; 12 positions agree with TRBD1. The CDR3 has 15 amino acids. Per the germline V gene, CDR1 is LGHNA and CDR2 is YNFKEQ. V trimming: 4 bases; J trimming: 7 bases; junction bases outside the gene matches: 7. The CDR3 DNA reads as TGTGCCAGCAGCCTACACCGGGACAGGGGGCCTGGCTACACCTTC. Amino acids: CASSLHRDRGPGYTF.

Only a few counts were recorded for this clonotype. The CDR3 is CSASPGTARGGYGYTF. DNA of the CDR3: TGCAGTGCTAGTCCCGGGACAGCGCGTGGAGGCTATGGCTACACCTTC. This chain uses TRBV20-1 with TRBJ1-2; TRBD1 agrees at 7 bases. This CDR3 has 16 amino acids. Germline V gene lookup returns CDR1 DFQATT and CDR2 SNEGSKA (reference sequence). V was pared by 3 bases and J by 4 bases, with 14 bases of the junction left unmatched.

This clonotype showed up many times. The rearrangement joins TRBV20-1 to TRBJ2-1, with no clear D. CDR3 length equals 11 residues. Germline V CDR1 and CDR2: DFQATT, SNEGSKA (reference sequence). The V end lost 2 bases, the J end lost 8 bases, and 7 bases lay between the germline ends. This CDR3 is CSARILYEQFF. CDR3 DNA sequence: TGCAGTGCTAGAATCCTCTATGAGCAGTTCTTC.

This clonotype has more than one count but fewer than ten. V gene TRBV19 combines with J gene TRBJ2-6, with D maybe TRBD2 (7 bases). The CDR3 is 15 residues long. V was shortened by 6 bases and J by 2 bases, with 11 bases between the two germline ends. CDR1 LNHDA and CDR2 SQIVND come from the germline V gene (reference sequence). The CDR3 DNA follows: TGTGCCAGTAGGGGGGGGGGCGCTGGGGCCAACGTCCTGACTTTC. It encodes CASRGGGAGANVLTF. Combining the CDR3 with reference TRBV19 and TRBJ2-6 gives the whole variable domain DGGITQSPKYLFRKEGQNVTLSCEQNLNHDAMYWYRQDPGQGLRLIYYSQIVNDFQKGDIAEGYSVSREKKESFPLTVTSAQKNPTAFYLCASRGGGAGANVLTFGAGSRLTVL.

This clonotype was detected only a few times. The rearrangement links TRBV6-4 to TRBJ2-3; 7 nucleotides agree with TRBD2. The germline CDR1 and CDR2 sequences are MRHNA and SNTAGT. The CDR3 runs 16 residues. V shed 3 bases, J shed 2 bases, and the junction held 8 bases outside the gene matches. The CDR3 region is CASSEGLAASTDTQYF. For the CDR3, the DNA is TGTGCCAGCAGTGAAGGCCTAGCGGCATCCACAGATACGCAGTATTTT.

This clonotype was seen a few times. The chain uses TRBV3-1 and TRBJ2-1; a weak D match, TRBD2 (6 bases). The CDR3 contains 16 residues. The V and J ends lost 3 bases and 1 base respectively, with 13 bases between them. Germline CDR1 is LGHDT and CDR2 is YNNKEL (reference sequence). CDR3 sequence reads: CASSHLSGASYNEQFF. The DNA for the CDR3 is TGTGCCAGCAGCCACTTGTCGGGAGCATCCTACAATGAGCAGTTCTTC.

This clonotype came up a few times. The chain joins TRBV3-1 to TRBJ1-4; D not resolved. Trimming stripped 5 bases from V and 8 bases from J, with 6 bases between. Germline V gene sequence: CDR1 LGHDT, CDR2 YNNKEL (reference sequence). The CDR3 sequence is 11 residues long. The CDR3, as DNA: TGTGCCAGCAGCAGGAGGGAAAAACTGTTTTTT. Its protein is CASSRREKLFF.

In its sample, this clonotype was seen once. The chain uses TRBV7-9 and TRBJ2-3; possible D gene TRBD2, 6 bases. There are 16 residues in the CDR3. The V end was cut by 5 bases, the J end by 3 bases, with 18 bases between. The V gene's germline CDR1 is SEHNR and CDR2 FQNEAQ (reference sequence). This CDR3 reads CASSPLLARATDTQYF. The CDR3 nucleotides are TGTGCCAGCAGCCCTCTACTAGCCCGAGCTACAGATACGCAGTATTTT.

This clonotype was counted many times. The chain links TRBV13 to TRBJ2-1; D possibly matches TRBD1 or TRBD2 (5 bases each). The CDR3 has 15 residues. Germline assignment: CDR1 PRHDT and CDR2 FYEKMQ (reference sequence). Trimming pared 1 base from V and 5 bases from J, leaving 12 bases between. The CDR3 nucleotides read TGTGCCAGCAGCTTAGCTCTAGCAGGGAACAATGAGCAGTTCTTC. It specifies CASSLALAGNNEQFF. The full variable domain, completed using reference TRBV13 and TRBJ2-1, is AAGVIQSPRHLIKEKRETATLKCYPIPRHDTVYWYQQGPGQDPQFLISFYEKMQSDKGSIPDRFSAQQFSDYHSELNMSSLELGDSALYFCASSLALAGNNEQFFGPGTRLTVL.

V usage is TRBV19 and J usage is TRBJ1-2; 7 bases map to TRBD1. V trimming: 5 bases; J trimming: 7 bases; junction bases outside the gene matches: 10. Germline V gene data show CDR1 as LNHDA and CDR2 as SQIVND (reference sequence). The CDR3 has 14 residues. CDR3 nucleotide sequence: TGTGCCAGTAGTGTCCGGGACAGCTCCTTTGGCTACACCTTC. It yields the protein CASSVRDSSFGYTF. Together with reference TRBV19 and TRBJ1-2, the CDR3 gives the full variable domain: DGGITQSPKYLFRKEGQNVTLSCEQNLNHDAMYWYRQDPGQGLRLIYYSQIVNDFQKGDIAEGYSVSREKKESFPLTVTSAQKNPTAFYLCASSVRDSSFGYTFGSGTRLTVV.

A note on this clonotype: With a much larger clone just one base away, this may be a read error. The CDR3 here is CVSSSRLAGYYNEQFF. The CDR3 DNA sequence: TGTGTCAGCAGTTCTCGACTAGCGGGCTACTACAATGAGCAGTTCTTC. The chain recombines TRBV28 with TRBJ2-1; 10 bases align to TRBD2. Germline values: CDR1 MDHEN, CDR2 SYDVKM. CDR3 length: 16 residues.

This sequence joins TRBV18 and TRBJ1-6; tentative D call: TRBD1 (5 bases). This CDR3 has 13 amino acids. Germline CDR1 is KGHSH and CDR2 is LQKENI. Trimming took 3 bases from V and 10 from J, leaving 10 bases between them. The CDR3 nucleotides read TGTGCCAGCTCACCGGACAACTGGTCACCCCTCCACTTT. Translation: CASSPDNWSPLHF. The whole variable domain, remainder taken from reference TRBV18 and TRBJ1-6, is NAGVMQNPRHLVRRRGQEARLRCSPMKGHSHVYWYRQLPEEGLKFMVYLQKENIIDESGMPKERFSAEFPKEGPSILRIQQVVRGDSAAYFCASSPDNWSPLHFGNGTRLTVT.

The V and J genes are TRBV25-1 and TRBJ1-2, with a weak D call TRBD1 (6 bases). The V gene's germline CDR1 is MGHDK and CDR2 SYGVNS. Trimming removed 3 bases from V and 6 bases from J, with 8 bases in between. The CDR3 spans 12 residues. The CDR3 DNA reads TGTGCCAGCAGTGACAACAGGGATGGCTACACCTTC. Its translation: CASSDNRDGYTF.

This clonotype was recorded at least ten times. The V and J genes are TRBV28 and TRBJ2-7; 8 bases map to TRBD1. J gave up 4 bases and V 6 bases, and 11 bases lay outside the gene matches. Germline V gene sequence: CDR1 MDHEN, CDR2 SYDVKM. The CDR3 extends over 15 amino acids. CDR3 in amino acids: CASSSPQGATYEQYF. CDR3 in DNA: TGTGCCAGCAGCTCCCCGCAGGGGGCAACGTACGAGCAGTACTTC.

This clonotype appeared many times. This chain connects TRBV14 to TRBJ1-1, with D tentatively TRBD1 (6 bases). The CDR3 extends over 13 amino acids. Germline V gene sequence: CDR1 SGHDN, CDR2 FVKESK. Trimming cost V 3 bases and J 7 bases, with 12 bases left between them. DNA of the CDR3: TGTGCCAGCAGCCAGTCCGCAGGGGTTGAAGCTTTCTTT. As protein: CASSQSAGVEAFF.

This clonotype was detected a few times. The rearrangement uses TRBV5-8 and TRBJ2-1; TRBD2 is a possible D gene (5 bases). The CDR3 sequence is 17 residues long. From germline, CDR1 is SGHTS and CDR2 YDEGEE. Trimming stripped 2 bases from V and 0 bases from J, with 15 bases between. In DNA, the CDR3 is TGTGCCAGCAGCTTCAAGCGGCAATTCACCTCCTACAATGAGCAGTTCTTC. Translating it yields CASSFKRQFTSYNEQFF.

This clonotype was detected a few times. The chain employs TRBV2 and TRBJ2-1; 10 nucleotides line up with TRBD2. Per the germline V gene, CDR1 is SNHLY and CDR2 is FYNNEI. The V segment lost 4 bases and the J segment 5 bases; nucleotides outside the gene matches: 5. The CDR3 spans 15 residues. CDR3 in amino acids: CASSVLAGGNNEQFF. CDR3 DNA: TGTGCCAGCAGTGTCTTAGCGGGGGGAAACAATGAGCAGTTCTTC.

In its sample, this clonotype was seen many times. The chain has TRBV7-2 and TRBJ2-3; the D gene is possibly TRBD2 (5 bases). Germline V gives CDR1 SGHTA, CDR2 FQGNSA. The CDR3 covers 13 residues. V lost 5 bases and J lost 4, with 10 bases in between. CDR3 region: CASSVPGADTQYF. The CDR3 nucleotides are TGTGCCAGCAGCGTACCCGGGGCAGATACGCAGTATTTT.

The V gene is TRBV5-1, the J gene TRBJ2-7; tentatively, D is TRBD2 (6 bases). The CDR3 totals 15 residues. Germline CDR1 reads SGHRS; CDR2 reads YFSETQ. V lost 0 bases to trimming and J lost 6 bases, with 16 bases between them. The CDR3 sequence is CASSLVLGVRGEQYF. The CDR3 DNA reads TGCGCCAGCAGCTTGGTACTAGGGGTGCGGGGCGAGCAGTACTTC.

This clonotype was counted many times. The chain joins TRBV13 to TRBJ2-3; TRBD2 matches at 10 bases. The CDR3 has 17 amino acids. Germline values: CDR1 PRHDT, CDR2 FYEKMQ (reference sequence). The V gene end was trimmed by 4 bases and the J gene end by 1 base; junction bases not matched to a gene: 8. The CDR3 DNA is TGTGCCAGCAGCTCACGTCCCGGGACTAGCGGCACAGATACGCAGTATTTT. Its translation is CASSSRPGTSGTDTQYF.

This clonotype was detected ten times or more. The CDR3 protein is CASSSGLAGGAYEQYF. The CDR3 DNA reads as TGTGCCAGTAGTTCAGGACTAGCGGGAGGCGCCTACGAGCAGTACTTC. The chain has TRBV19 and TRBJ2-7; TRBD2 agrees at 14 bases. V dropped 5 bases and J dropped 2; count of bases not matched to a gene: 5. Germline V gene data show CDR1 as LNHDA and CDR2 as SQIVND (reference sequence). The CDR3 totals 16 residues.

There are a few counts of this clonotype. The V and J genes are TRBV29-1 and TRBJ2-6; D call uncertain. The germline CDR1 and CDR2 sequences are SQVTM and ANQGSEA. This CDR3 contains 15 residues. Trimming cost V 4 bases and J 1 base, with 11 bases left between them. CDR3 sequence (DNA): TGCAGCGTTGTTGGGGATCGATCTGGGGCCAACGTCCTGACTTTC. This translates into CSVVGDRSGANVLTF.

This clonotype appeared many times. The rearrangement uses TRBV18 and TRBJ1-1, with D hard to call. V was trimmed by 3 bases and J by 0 bases, leaving 11 bases between them. CDR3 length: 15 amino acids. Germline V gene sequence: CDR1 KGHSH, CDR2 LQKENI. The CDR3 protein is CASSPTNMMNTEAFF. CDR3 nucleotide sequence: TGTGCCAGCTCACCGACCAATATGATGAACACTGAAGCTTTCTTT.

Only a few counts were recorded for this clonotype. J is TRBJ1-6 and V is TRBV6-1, with a tentative D call TRBD1 (6 bases). V was trimmed by 6 bases and J by 5 bases, leaving 14 bases between them. Germline CDR1 and CDR2: MNHNS and SASEGT. CDR3 length equals 15 residues. This CDR3 reads CASRFGQMNNSPLHF. The CDR3 bases are TGTGCCAGCAGATTTGGACAGATGAATAATTCACCCCTCCACTTT.

The chain couples TRBV3-1 to TRBJ2-1, with TRBD2 matching over 10 bases. V lost 6 bases and J lost 9; bases outside the gene matches: 8. There are 14 residues in the CDR3. Germline-derived CDR1 and CDR2 are LGHDT and YNNKEL (reference sequence). DNA of the CDR3: TGTGCCAGCAGTCGGAGCGGGGGGGCACTTGAGCAGTTCTTC. It encodes CASSRSGGALEQFF.